This is a list of T cell receptor beta chains from one sample in a study of cytomegalovirus exposure and HLA in healthy donors. Some clones are missing from TCRdb's copy, which holds only in-frame ones; the method was immunoSEQ multiplex PCR. In the table there are about 120,000 clones, around 60% of which are singletons. The sequencing input was PBMCs. The receptor set was obtained from a woman between 40 and 55 years old in good health and CMV-seropositive. The CDR3 runs from the conserved cysteine through the conserved F or W. Each record gives: D gene, V gene, J gene, clone size, CDR3 DNA, CDR3 protein. A D gene is named only where the DNA matches it firmly. Not all rows give a size; the values are once, few, many and, for expanded clones, a class.

TRBD2,TRBV11-3,TRBJ2-7,-,TGTGCCAGCAGTCACAGACTAGCGGGAGACTACGAGCAGTACTTC,CASSHRLAGDYEQYF
-,TRBV2,TRBJ2-7,-,TGTGCCAGCAATTTCGAGGCAGGGACCTACGAGCAGTACTTC,CASNFEAGTYEQYF
TRBD1,TRBV12-5,TRBJ2-1,-,TGTGCTAGTGCCTTGGGGCAGGGGGCCTACAATGAGCAGTTCTTC,CASALGQGAYNEQFF
TRBD2,TRBV19,TRBJ2-7,-,TGTGCCAGTAGTATAGTCGGGAGGATCGACGAGCAGTACTTC,CASSIVGRIDEQYF
-,TRBV10-3,TRBJ2-7,-,TGTGCCATAGCTTCGGGTTTAGGGCAGTACTTC,CAIASGLGQYF
-,TRBV7-3,TRBJ2-3,-,TGTGCCAGCAGCTTAACGCGACTAGGGTTAACCAGAGATACGCAGTATTTT,CASSLTRLGLTRDTQYF
TRBD1,TRBV19,TRBJ1-5,-,TGTGCCAGTAGACTACGACAGGGACGGCAGCCCCAGCATTTT,CASRLRQGRQPQHF
TRBD1,TRBV30,TRBJ2-7,-,TGTGCCTGGAGTGTACTAGGACAGGGTCCCTACGAGCAGTACTTC,CAWSVLGQGPYEQYF
TRBD1,TRBV7-9,TRBJ2-5,-,TGTGCCAGCAGCTTTGGACAGGGGGTTTGGAAGACCCAGTACTTC,CASSFGQGVWKTQYF
-,TRBV7-3,TRBJ2-5,few,TGTGCCAGCAGCCCCCAGGGACAAGAGACCCAGTACTTC,CASSPQGQETQYF
TRBD2,TRBV7-2,TRBJ2-1,-,TGTGCCAGCAGCCCTTTAGCGGGTTCCTACAATGAGCAGTTCTTC,CASSPLAGSYNEQFF
-,TRBV6-5,TRBJ2-1,-,TGTGCCAGCAGTTTAAATAGAGAAAGAGACAATGAGCAGTTCTTC,CASSLNRERDNEQFF
TRBD1,TRBV6-1,TRBJ1-1,few,TGTGCCAGCAGTGGACAGGGGGGGGACACTGAAGCTTTCTTT,CASSGQGGDTEAFF
TRBD2,TRBV5-1,TRBJ2-3,-,TGCGCCAGCAGTTCTGAACCGGGACTAGCGGGAAACGCGCAGTATTTT,CASSSEPGLAGNAQYF
-,TRBV7-6,TRBJ2-3,-,TGTGCCAGCGGTGAGACAGGGACTAGATTCACAGATACGCAGTATTTT,CASGETGTRFTDTQYF
-,TRBV19,TRBJ1-4,few,TGTGCCAGTAGTATCGGTGAAAAACTGTTTTTT,CASSIGEKLFF
TRBD2,TRBV6-1,TRBJ2-1,-,TGTGCCAGCAGTGAAGGGACTAGCGGGAGGCGGAATGAGCAGTTCTTC,CASSEGTSGRRNEQFF
TRBD1,TRBV28,TRBJ2-7,-,TGTGCCAGCAGTTATCCGGAAGACAGGGGGCATCAGGACGAGCAGTACTTC,CASSYPEDRGHQDEQYF
TRBD2,TRBV27,TRBJ2-7,-,TGTGCCAGCAGTTTCGTGGCTAGCGGGAGAGTGCAGTACTTC,CASSFVASGRVQYF
TRBD2,TRBV6-1,TRBJ2-5,-,TGTGCCAGCAGCGGACTAGCGGGAGGTGAGACCCAGTACTTC,CASSGLAGGETQYF
-,TRBV2,TRBJ2-2,-,TGTGCCAGCAGTCGACAGCCCACCGGGGAGCTGTTTTTT,CASSRQPTGELFF
TRBD2,TRBV27,TRBJ2-1,-,TGTGCCAGCGGCGAAGAGACTAGCGCTTACAATGAGCAGTTCTTC,CASGEETSAYNEQFF
-,TRBV5-1,TRBJ1-1,-,TGCGCCAGCAGCCCATACCCCCGACAGGTGGGGAACACTGAAGCTTTCTTT,CASSPYPRQVGNTEAFF
-,TRBV7-9,TRBJ1-2,once,TGTGCCAGCAGCTTAGGGCAGCGAGCTAACTATGGCTACACCTTC,CASSLGQRANYGYTF
TRBD1,TRBV6-4,TRBJ1-4,-,TGTGCCAGCAGTGCGACAGGGTTGCCTAATGAAAAACTGTTTTTT,CASSATGLPNEKLFF
TRBD1,TRBV5-4,TRBJ1-4,-,TGTGCCAGCAGCATCGGGTCAGGGGGCGTCAATGAAAAACTGTTTTTT,CASSIGSGGVNEKLFF
-,TRBV27,TRBJ2-1,few,TGTGCCAGCAGTTTCTGGCGCGGAGGACGCGATGAGCAGTTCTTC,CASSFWRGGRDEQFF
TRBD1,TRBV6-5,TRBJ2-7,-,TGTGCCAGCAGTTTCGAGGGGACAGGCTCCTACGAGCAGTACTTC,CASSFEGTGSYEQYF
-,TRBV5-1,TRBJ2-2,-,TGCGCCAGCAGCTTGGATACGGGGAGGAACACCGGGGAGCTGTTTTTT,CASSLDTGRNTGELFF
-,TRBV6-4,TRBJ2-5,-,TGTGCCAGCAGTGCGTTGGGTTACGCAGGAGAGACCCAGTACTTC,CASSALGYAGETQYF
TRBD2,TRBV18,TRBJ2-1,-,TGTGCCAGCTCACCACGGCTAGCGGGAGCGGATGAGCAGTTCTTC,CASSPRLAGADEQFF
-,TRBV6-1,TRBJ1-1,-,TGTGCCACGACCCTTACTGCCGTTTTGGGCGCTGAAGCTTTCTTT,CATTLTAVLGAEAFF
TRBD2,TRBV9,TRBJ2-3,-,TGTGCCAGCAGCGTCGCTAGCGGTGCTAGCACAGATACGCAGTATTTT,CASSVASGASTDTQYF
TRBD1,TRBV4-2,TRBJ1-2,-,TGTGCCAGCAGCCAAGCGGCCGGGGACAGTGTAGGCTACACCTTC,CASSQAAGDSVGYTF
TRBD2,TRBV9,TRBJ2-2,-,TGTGCCAGCAGCGTTTGGACTAGCGGGCAGAACACCGGGGAGCTGTTTTTT,CASSVWTSGQNTGELFF
-,TRBV7-8,TRBJ1-2,-,TGTGCCAGCAGTTTCACAACAGGGACCAACTATGGCTACACCTTC,CASSFTTGTNYGYTF
TRBD2,TRBV4-3,TRBJ2-5,-,TGCGCCAGCAGCCAGGGACTAGCGGGGGAGACCCAGTACTTC,CASSQGLAGETQYF
-,TRBV7-2,TRBJ2-3,-,TGTGCCAGCAGCTTAGACGGGAAGCAGGCAGATACGCAGTATTTT,CASSLDGKQADTQYF
-,TRBV12-5,TRBJ2-5,-,TGTGCTAGTGGTCCAGGAAGAACAGAGACACAAGAGACCCAGTACTTC,CASGPGRTETQETQYF
TRBD2,TRBV4-1,TRBJ2-7,-,TGCGCCAGCAGCCAAGGTCCGGGACTAGGCTACGAGCAGTACTTC,CASSQGPGLGYEQYF
-,TRBV5-4,TRBJ1-1,-,TGTGCCAGCAGCCCAAAAACAGGGTCACTTGAAGCTTTCTTT,CASSPKTGSLEAFF
TRBD1,TRBV7-2,TRBJ1-2,-,TGTGCCAGCAGCTTAGAGTCGGCCAGGGGGTCGGGCTATGGCTACACCTTC,CASSLESARGSGYGYTF
-,TRBV5-4,TRBJ2-7,few,TGTGCCAGCAGCTTGGGGGGCCCCTACGAGCAGTACTTC,CASSLGGPYEQYF
-,TRBV5-1,TRBJ1-5,-,TGCGCCAGCAGCTACCCGACAGGTATGTATCAGCCCCAGCATTTT,CASSYPTGMYQPQHF
TRBD2,TRBV27,TRBJ2-1,-,TGTGCCAGCAGTTTGGGACTAGCGGGACTCTATGAGCAGTTCTTC,CASSLGLAGLYEQFF
TRBD2,TRBV7-9,TRBJ2-3,once,TGTGCCAGCAGCTCTAGCGGGATCACCACAGATACGCAGTATTTT,CASSSSGITTDTQYF
-,TRBV18,TRBJ2-5,-,TGTGCCAGCTCACCATTACCAGGTTCGGAGACCCAGTACTTC,CASSPLPGSETQYF
-,TRBV5-1,TRBJ1-2,-,TGCGCCAGCAGCTTGGAGCCGGACTTCTATGGCTACACCTTC,CASSLEPDFYGYTF
TRBD2,TRBV19,TRBJ2-7,-,TGTGCCAGTAGCAGAGCTAGCGGGGGAACCTACGAGCAGTACTTC,CASSRASGGTYEQYF
-,TRBV11-3,TRBJ1-1,few,TGTGCCAGCAGCGAAGGAACAGGAGAAGCTTTCTTT,CASSEGTGEAFF